These 24 T cell receptor beta chains were all obtained from the same sample, sequenced in a study of T-cell reconstitution after alpha-beta-depleted transplantation in children. Unique molecular identifiers were built into the TCRbeta library. Each CDR3 protein gets one entry after TCRdb re-called the PCR reads with MiXCR. The sample lists about 610,000 distinct CDR3 sequences; 8% to 11% were seen once. The material was PBMCs from the stem cell graft donor, obtained from the stem cell graft. The receptor source for this set is a human donor who donated a stem cell graft to a child with acute myeloid leukemia.

Many counts were recorded for this clonotype. V is TRBV29-1 and J is TRBJ2-1; 10 bases line up with TRBD2. The germline CDR1 and CDR2 sequences are SQVTM and ANQGSEA. With V trimmed by 6 bases and J by 5 bases, 4 bases remained unmatched. The length of the CDR3 is 13 residues. CDR3 in DNA: TGCAGCGTCCGACTAGCGGGCCACAATGAGCAGTTCTTC. Its protein is CSVRLAGHNEQFF.

The gene calls are TRBV5-1 and TRBJ2-7, with D hard to call. This CDR3 comprises 13 residues. V was trimmed by 0 bases and J by 3 bases, leaving 7 bases between them. Per the germline V gene, CDR1 is SGHRS and CDR2 is YFSETQ. In DNA, the CDR3 is TGCGCCAGCAGCTTGGACGTAGTCTACGAGCAGTACTTC. Translation: CASSLDVVYEQYF.

This clonotype came up a few times. The chain is built from TRBV9 and TRBJ1-6; TRBD1 matches at 9 bases. The CDR3 runs 15 residues. Germline V gene lookup returns CDR1 SGDLS and CDR2 YYNGEE. V lost 1 base and J lost 7; bases outside the gene matches: 3. The CDR3 DNA is TGTGCCAGCAGCGTAATGGGACAGGGCAATTCACCCCTCCACTTT. Protein sequence: CASSVMGQGNSPLHF.

This clonotype was seen only a few times. Here the CDR3 reads CASQLGGSNQPQHF. The CDR3 nucleotides read TGTGCCAGCCAACTCGGGGGAAGCAATCAGCCCCAGCATTTT. The chain links TRBV18 to TRBJ1-5; weak D call: TRBD1 (5 bases). The CDR3 totals 14 residues. Trimming pared 8 bases from V and 1 base from J, leaving 12 bases between. Germline lookup yields CDR1 KGHSH and CDR2 LQKENI.

This clonotype was seen ten or more times. This chain connects TRBV3-1 to TRBJ2-3; D is perhaps TRBD2 (5 bases). The CDR3 consists of 17 residues. Per the germline V gene, CDR1 is LGHDT and CDR2 is YNNKEL (reference sequence). V was pared by 0 bases and J by 4 bases, with 17 bases between. In DNA form, the CDR3 reads TGTGCCAGCAGCCAAGATCGGGGTTTGCTAACCGCAGATACGCAGTATTTT. It encodes CASSQDRGLLTADTQYF.

The rearrangement links TRBV4-2 to TRBJ2-1, with D tentatively TRBD2 (6 bases). The germline V gene encodes CDR1 LGHNA and CDR2 YNFKEQ. Trimming left V 10 bases short and J 4 bases short, with 20 bases between. The CDR3 is 15 amino acids. The CDR3 here is CAMGPGISGYNEQFF. The DNA of the CDR3 is TGTGCCATGGGCCCCGGGATCAGCGGGTACAATGAGCAGTTCTTC.

The V gene is TRBV6-2 or TRBV6-3, the J gene TRBJ2-1; D not certain. The CDR3 consists of 11 residues. Trimming took 7 bases from V and 9 from J, leaving 10 bases between them. Germline assignment: CDR1 MNHEY and CDR2 SVGEGT. The CDR3 loop is CASNPPGEQFF. In nucleotides, the CDR3 is TGTGCCAGCAACCCGCCGGGTGAGCAGTTCTTC.

This clonotype was counted ten times or more. The chain combines TRBV6-1 with TRBJ1-1; 8 bases are a match to TRBD1. Germline trimming cut 4 bases from V and 7 bases from J; bases unmatched to any gene: 11. The CDR3 is made up of 15 amino acids. CDR1 and CDR2 from the germline V gene are MNHNS and SASEGT. As DNA, the CDR3 is TGTGCCAGCAGTGTGACAGGGGACCTTGGGGTTGAAGCTTTCTTT. Translation gives CASSVTGDLGVEAFF.

The chain is built from TRBV7-2 and TRBJ2-7; 10 nucleotides line up with TRBD2. V trimming: 2 bases; J trimming: 4 bases; junction bases outside the gene matches: 11. Germline V gene sequence: CDR1 SGHTA, CDR2 FQGNSA. CDR3 length: 17 amino acids. This CDR3 reads CASSLTGLGLAMYEQYF. The DNA of the CDR3 is TGTGCCAGCAGCTTAACAGGCCTGGGACTAGCGATGTACGAGCAGTACTTC.

This chain uses TRBV5-1 with TRBJ1-1, with D possibly being TRBD1 (6 bases). The CDR3 is 15 residues long. Trimming stripped 2 bases from V and 0 bases from J, with 11 bases between. CDR1 is SGHRS, CDR2 YFSETQ, per germline. CDR3: CASSFVQGMNTEAFF. DNA of the CDR3: TGCGCCAGCAGCTTCGTTCAGGGGATGAACACTGAAGCTTTCTTT.

The chain links TRBV7-9 to TRBJ2-1; no definite D call. The CDR3 has 14 amino acids. Germline V gene data show CDR1 as SEHNR and CDR2 as FQNEAQ (reference sequence). V was cut by 2 bases and J by 9 bases, with 14 bases left in between. The CDR3, as DNA: TGTGCCAGCAGCTTAAGCCCTGTGTGGGGTGAGCAGTTCTTC. Translated: CASSLSPVWGEQFF. Variable domain in full (rest from reference TRBV7-9 and TRBJ2-1): DTGVSQNPRHKITKRGQNVTFRCDPISEHNRLYWYRQTLGQGPEFLTYFQNEAQLEKSRLLSDRFSAERPKGSFSTLEIQRTEQGDSAMYLCASSLSPVWGEQFFGPGTRLTVL.

This clonotype was detected ten times or more. The rearrangement joins TRBV20-1 to TRBJ2-5; D is perhaps TRBD2 (6 bases). The CDR3 is 15 residues long. Germline V gene lookup returns CDR1 DFQATT and CDR2 SNEGSKA (reference sequence). V was pared by 0 bases and J by 5 bases, with 16 bases between. CDR3 loop: CSARDITGAGETQYF. The CDR3 DNA is TGCAGTGCTAGAGATATAACGGGAGCTGGGGAGACCCAGTACTTC.

The sample holds a few counts of this clonotype. The genes are TRBV18 and TRBJ2-1; D is uncertain. Germline CDR1 KGHSH, CDR2 LQKENI. V was cut by 2 bases and J by 10 bases, with 15 bases left in between. The CDR3 covers 14 residues. CDR3 bases: TGTGCCAGCTCACCAATTCGGTTAGACGGCGAGCAGTTCTTC. It translates to CASSPIRLDGEQFF.

The chain carries TRBV28 and TRBJ2-3; 11 bases align to TRBD2. CDR1 and CDR2 (germline): MDHEN, SYDVKM. J gave up 3 bases and V 4 bases, and 15 bases lay outside the gene matches. The CDR3 covers 19 residues. CDR3 bases: TGTGCCAGCAGTTGGGCTAGCGGGAGGCTCGCCGAGGATACAGATACGCAGTATTTT. Its translation: CASSWASGRLAEDTDTQYF.

This clonotype was seen a handful of times. The chain has TRBV3-1 and TRBJ2-1; 9 nucleotides align to TRBD1. V was clipped by 0 bases and J by 8 bases; unmatched bases: 8. This CDR3 is 16 amino acids long. Germline lookup yields CDR1 LGHDT and CDR2 YNNKEL (reference sequence). The DNA of the CDR3 is TGTGCCAGCAGCCAAGATCTCGAGACAGGGGGTCATGAGCAGTTCTTC. This gives the protein CASSQDLETGGHEQFF.

In its sample, this clonotype was seen many times. Here the CDR3 DNA reads TGTGCCAGCAGCCCCGGGACTACCAGTTACGAGCAGTACTTC. Translation: CASSPGTTSYEQYF. This chain joins TRBV7-9 and TRBJ2-7, with 7 bases lining up with TRBD2. V lost 5 bases to trimming and J lost 4 bases; unmatched junction nucleotides: 8. Looked up from germline, CDR1 is SEHNR and CDR2 is FQNEAQ (reference sequence). This CDR3 has 14 amino acids.

This clonotype was seen only a few times. The chain is built from TRBV29-1 and TRBJ2-3; D unclear. Germline V gene sequence: CDR1 SQVTM, CDR2 ANQGSEA. CDR3 length: 12 amino acids. V dropped 2 bases and J dropped 8 bases, with 11 bases sitting between them. The CDR3 loop reads CSVESRPSTQYF. Written as DNA, the CDR3 is TGCAGCGTTGAAAGTAGGCCTTCTACGCAGTATTTT.

This clonotype was recorded at least ten times. V is TRBV5-1 and J is TRBJ1-4; D is uncertain. The CDR3 contains 14 residues. With 0 bases removed from V and 6 bases from J, the gap between germline ends came to 9 bases. Germline V gives CDR1 SGHRS, CDR2 YFSETQ. The CDR3 sequence is CASSLDQPDEKLFF. For the CDR3, the DNA is TGCGCCAGCAGCTTGGATCAGCCCGATGAAAAACTGTTTTTT. Together with reference TRBV5-1 and TRBJ1-4, the CDR3 gives the full variable domain: KAGVTQTPRYLIKTRGQQVTLSCSPISGHRSVSWYQQTPGQGLQFLFEYFSETQRNKGNFPGRFSGRQFSNSRSEMNVSTLELGDSALYLCASSLDQPDEKLFFGSGTQLSVL.

This clonotype was recorded a few times. This chain connects TRBV7-9 to TRBJ2-1; 9 nucleotides agree with TRBD2. This CDR3 has 16 amino acids. Losses at the gene ends were 6 bases for V and 6 bases for J; bases not matched to a gene: 12. Per the germline V gene, CDR1 is SEHNR and CDR2 is FQNEAQ (reference sequence). The CDR3 DNA reads as TGTGCCAGCAGGTCCCATCGGCGGGAGGGCCTCAATGAGCAGTTCTTC. This translates into CASRSHRREGLNEQFF.

This clonotype showed up just a few times. The chain employs TRBV25-1 and TRBJ2-3, with a tentative D call TRBD2 (5 bases). Germline lookup yields CDR1 MGHDK and CDR2 SYGVNS. The CDR3 is made up of 16 amino acids. The V gene lost 4 bases and the J gene lost 2 bases, with 16 bases spanning the gap. The CDR3 nucleotides read TGTGCCAGCAGTGGGGTCGGGGAGCGGAACACAGATACGCAGTATTTT. It specifies CASSGVGERNTDTQYF.

The chain joins TRBV6-2 or TRBV6-3 to TRBJ2-3, with D possibly TRBD1 on 8 matching bases. V was cut by 4 bases and J by 5 bases, with 16 bases left in between. Germline CDR1 is MNHEY and CDR2 is SVGEGT. This CDR3 has 15 residues. The DNA of the CDR3 is TGTGCCAGCAGTTCGAGACAGGGGAGGGGAGATACGCAGTATTTT. This encodes CASSSRQGRGDTQYF.

At least ten counts were recorded for this clonotype. The chain carries TRBV5-1 and TRBJ1-6, with 8 bases that match TRBD1. V lost 2 bases and J lost 7; bases outside the gene matches: 5. Germline assignment: CDR1 SGHRS and CDR2 YFSETQ. The CDR3 loop spans 15 amino acids. Here the CDR3 DNA reads TGCGCCAGCAGCTTATCTACAGGGGGGAATTCACCCCTCCACTTT. Amino acid sequence: CASSLSTGGNSPLHF.

This clonotype was seen more than once but under ten times. The V call is TRBV5-1, the J call TRBJ2-5, with 7 bases that match TRBD1. CDR1 and CDR2 (germline): SGHRS, YFSETQ. V lost 4 bases, J lost 5 bases, and 11 bases stayed unmatched. This CDR3 is 15 amino acids long. CDR3 nucleotides: TGCGCCAGCAGCCGCGACAGGGCTAGGTGGGAGACCCAGTACTTC. Amino acid sequence: CASSRDRARWETQYF.

This clonotype occurred a few times. The V gene is TRBV6-1, the J gene TRBJ2-7; the D is unclear. Germline lookup yields CDR1 MNHNS and CDR2 SASEGT. V was pared by 5 bases and J by 2 bases, with 10 bases between. The CDR3 is 13 amino acids. This CDR3 reads CASSTPRTYEQYF. Written as DNA, the CDR3 is TGTGCCAGCAGTACACCCAGGACCTACGAGCAGTACTTC.